The TCR beta chain under discussion was sequenced for a study of beta chain features in type 1 diabetes. Study-wide results and caveats: The study found fewer insertions and more deletions at VDJ junctions in type 1 diabetes patients. Unsettled here was the matter of whether HLA type influences TCRB rearrangement. For cells with high TCR expression, cDNA sequencing could yield over-representation. A moderate, significant TCRB CDR3 shortening appeared in type 1 diabetes across four CD4+ subsets.

Concerning this clone itself: Its antigen is still unknown.

The CDR3 is 14 residues long. Losses at the gene ends were 7 bases for V and 10 bases for J; bases not matched to a gene: 9. CDR1 and CDR2 from the germline V gene are SNHLY and FYNNEI. The whole isolated RNA underwent reverse transcription, so sequencing captured expressed TCRB transcripts. This table comes from immunoSEQ multiplex PCR, and its TCRdb copy is limited to in-frame clones, with some not included. The repertoire has under 300,000 clones, roughly 22% of them found once; the top ten carry around 0.03%. Every donor had blood drawn once into heparin, roughly 120 mL on average. Material for sequencing was naive CD4+ T cells from blood. This TCR was sampled from a woman in her forties with type 1 diabetes. The chain combines TRBV2 with TRBJ1-6, with TRBD1 matching 8 bases. For the CDR3, the DNA is TGTGCCAGCATGGGAGGGCAGGGGGCCTCACCCCTCCACTTT. Amino acids: CASMGGQGASPLHF.